These T cell receptor beta chains were read from a single sample in a study of blood T cell repertoires in COVID-19. TCRdb's table, derived via immunoSEQ multiplex PCR, lists solely in-frame clones and lacks some. Here the sample spans 340,000 or so clones, around 87% being singletons. Sequencing input: peripheral blood. The receptors shown here come from a man aged 45-60 years with active or convalescent COVID-19. Each CDR3 is given with its conserved first and last residue. The D gene is left open where the match is weak. Clone size appears in some rows only: once, few, many, or a class for an expanded clone.

j_gene | v_gene | abundance | d_gene | CDR3aa | CDR3nt
TRBJ2-7 | TRBV15 | - | - | CATSRGIVGYEQYF | TGTGCCACCAGCAGAGGTATAGTCGGCTACGAGCAGTACTTC
TRBJ1-5 | TRBV6-1 | - | TRBD1 | CASSEGQGRGQPQHF | TGTGCCAGCAGTGAAGGACAGGGCCGCGGACAGCCCCAGCATTTT
TRBJ2-7 | TRBV12-3/TRBV12-4 | - | - | CASSLRQLYEQYF | TGTGCCAGCAGTTTGAGACAGCTGTACGAGCAGTACTTC
TRBJ1-1 | TRBV5-6 | - | - | CASSLPPQNTEAFF | TGTGCCAGCAGCTTGCCCCCACAGAACACTGAAGCTTTCTTT
TRBJ1-2 | TRBV5-1 | - | TRBD1 | CASSLPPFEGAGGYTF | TGCGCCAGCAGCTTGCCACCCTTTGAGGGGGCAGGGGGCTACACCTTC
TRBJ2-3 | TRBV29-1 | - | - | CSTSPGGADTQYF | TGCAGCACCTCCCCCGGGGGAGCAGATACGCAGTATTTT
TRBJ1-2 | TRBV4-1 | - | TRBD1 | CASSQEDDGTVYGYTF | TGCGCCAGCAGCCAAGAGGACGACGGGACAGTCTATGGCTACACCTTC
TRBJ2-1 | TRBV28 | - | - | CASSFQRSGQFF | TGTGCCAGCAGTTTTCAGCGGAGCGGGCAGTTCTTC
TRBJ1-1 | TRBV6-6 | - | TRBD1 | CASSQDRRSYGNTEAFF | TGTGCCAGCAGTCAGGACAGGCGCAGTTATGGGAACACTGAAGCTTTCTTT
TRBJ2-1 | TRBV24-1 | - | TRBD2 | CATSGASRTSGRAAEQFF | TGTGCCACCAGTGGTGCTTCCCGGACTAGCGGGAGAGCGGCTGAGCAGTTCTTC
TRBJ2-5 | TRBV18 | - | - | CASSPPSSEETQYF | TGTGCCAGCTCACCACCGAGCTCCGAAGAGACCCAGTACTTC
TRBJ2-2 | TRBV6-2/TRBV6-3 | - | - | CASSPTRTGELFF | TGTGCCAGCAGTCCGACTAGAACCGGGGAGCTGTTTTTT
TRBJ2-1 | TRBV5-1 | - | TRBD2 | CASSLATSGSYHEQFF | TGCGCCAGCAGCTTGGCTACTAGCGGGAGTTATCATGAGCAGTTCTTC
TRBJ1-5 | TRBV28 | - | - | CASSRTAFPLGHF | TGTGCCAGCAGCCGGACAGCATTCCCTTTGGGGCATTTT
TRBJ1-2 | TRBV9 | few | - | CASSVDAENYGYTF | TGTGCCAGCAGCGTAGATGCAGAAAACTATGGCTACACCTTC
TRBJ2-7 | TRBV28 | - | TRBD1 | CAGAPTGTGGYEQYF | TGTGCCGGAGCTCCCACCGGGACAGGGGGCTACGAGCAGTACTTC
TRBJ2-4 | TRBV19 | - | - | CASGETGLAKNIQYF | TGTGCCAGTGGAGAGACAGGTCTAGCCAAAAACATTCAGTACTTC
TRBJ2-7 | TRBV28 | - | TRBD1 | CASSSGTASSYEQYF | TGTGCCAGCAGCTCCGGGACAGCGAGCTCCTACGAGCAGTACTTC
TRBJ1-4 | TRBV29-1 | - | - | CSARTATNEKLFF | TGCAGCGCCCGTACGGCAACTAATGAAAAACTGTTTTTT
TRBJ1-2 | TRBV27 | once | TRBD1 | CASSLSDRDYGYTF | TGTGCCAGCAGTTTATCGGACAGGGACTATGGCTACACCTTC
TRBJ1-4 | TRBV2 | - | - | CASSPTGSSVSGEKLFF | TGTGCCAGCAGCCCAACGGGAAGTTCCGTCTCGGGTGAAAAACTGTTTTTT
TRBJ1-2 | TRBV3-1/TRBV3-2 | - | - | CASSQGHGYTF | TGTGCCAGCAGCCAAGGGCATGGCTACACCTTC
TRBJ2-3 | TRBV30 | - | - | CAWSDTGGSGDTQYF | TGTGCCTGGAGTGATACGGGGGGCAGTGGGGATACGCAGTATTTT
TRBJ1-5 | TRBV30 | - | - | CAWSVWEGQPQHF | TGTGCCTGGAGTGTATGGGAGGGCCAGCCCCAGCATTTT
TRBJ2-7 | TRBV19 | - | TRBD1 | CASSPSLGTGGSYEQYF | TGTGCCAGTAGTCCCTCCCTCGGGACAGGAGGCTCCTACGAGCAGTACTTC
TRBJ1-3 | TRBV5-6 | - | TRBD1 | CASSLDGTGGSSGNTIYF | TGTGCCAGCAGCTTGGATGGGACAGGGGGTTCCTCTGGAAACACCATATATTTT
TRBJ2-2 | TRBV11-3 | - | - | CASSLDLSAGTGELFF | TGTGCCAGCAGCTTAGATCTCAGTGCGGGCACCGGGGAGCTGTTTTTT
TRBJ1-6 | TRBV7-9 | - | TRBD1 | CASSLEQGENSPLHF | TGTGCCAGCAGCTTAGAACAGGGGGAAAATTCACCCCTCCACTTT
TRBJ1-1 | TRBV6-1 | few | TRBD1 | CASNDRARGLNTEAFF | TGTGCCAGCAATGACAGGGCGCGAGGATTGAACACTGAAGCTTTCTTT
TRBJ1-2 | TRBV7-9 | - | - | CASSPRDKPNYGYTF | TGTGCCAGCAGCCCCCGGGACAAACCTAACTATGGCTACACCTTC
TRBJ1-5 | TRBV7-8 | - | TRBD1 | CASSPTGGGTALQPQHF | TGTGCCAGCAGCCCTACCGGGGGGGGGACAGCCTTACAGCCCCAGCATTTT
TRBJ2-2 | TRBV4-1 | - | - | CASSQGWGVTLDTGELFF | TGCGCCAGCAGCCAGGGGTGGGGCGTTACTTTGGACACCGGGGAGCTGTTTTTT
TRBJ1-1 | TRBV7-2 | - | - | CASSLGQLNTEAFF | TGTGCCAGCAGTCTAGGACAGCTGAACACTGAAGCTTTCTTT
TRBJ1-6 | TRBV7-3 | - | TRBD1 | CASSLTGTGGGSPLHF | TGTGCCAGCAGCTTAACCGGGACAGGAGGAGGATCACCCCTCCACTTT
TRBJ2-1 | TRBV5-1 | once | - | CASSLVARDGNEQFF | TGCGCCAGCAGCTTGGTTGCGCGGGACGGGAATGAGCAGTTCTTC
TRBJ1-1 | TRBV11-2 | - | - | CASSLAGLNTEAFF | TGTGCCAGCAGCTTAGCGGGTTTGAACACTGAAGCTTTCTTT
TRBJ1-2 | TRBV5-1 | - | TRBD1 | CASSLNGQELYGYTF | TGCGCCAGCAGCTTGAATGGACAGGAACTCTATGGCTACACCTTC
TRBJ1-4 | TRBV15 | - | TRBD1 | CATSSPRGETNEKLFF | TGTGCCACCAGCAGCCCCAGGGGGGAGACTAATGAAAAACTGTTTTTT
TRBJ1-1 | TRBV6-5 | - | - | CASRNAGTMNTEAFF | TGTGCCAGCAGGAATGCCGGGACAATGAACACTGAAGCTTTCTTT
TRBJ1-6 | TRBV7-8 | - | TRBD1 | CASSPDRRRPLHF | TGTGCCAGCAGCCCGGACAGGCGCAGGCCCCTCCACTTT
TRBJ2-1 | TRBV4-2 | - | - | CASSPRMSLYNEQFF | TGTGCCAGCAGCCCCCGAATGAGCTTATACAATGAGCAGTTCTTC
TRBJ1-3 | TRBV4-3 | - | - | CASSHIPLGTGAGTIYF | TGCGCCAGCAGCCACATTCCCCTAGGGACTGGGGCCGGCACCATATATTTT
TRBJ2-1 | TRBV7-2 | once | TRBD1 | CASSIRQGDEQFF | TGTGCCAGCAGCATCAGACAGGGGGACGAGCAGTTCTTC
TRBJ1-4 | TRBV16 | - | - | CASSPYSPTNEKLFF | TGTGCCAGCAGCCCGTACAGTCCAACTAATGAAAAACTGTTTTTT
TRBJ2-3 | TRBV7-3 | - | - | CASSPRTGGGTDTQYF | TGTGCCAGCAGCCCGCGCACTGGCGGGGGCACAGATACGCAGTATTTT
TRBJ2-3 | TRBV9 | - | - | CASSVEMGARTDTQYF | TGTGCCAGCAGCGTAGAAATGGGGGCGCGCACAGATACGCAGTATTTT
TRBJ1-2 | TRBV7-9 | - | - | CASSSPAGHNYGYTF | TGTGCCAGCAGCTCCCCGGCGGGGCATAACTATGGCTACACCTTC
TRBJ2-1 | TRBV2 | - | - | CASSELRNEQFF | TGTGCCAGCAGTGAACTGAGAAATGAGCAGTTCTTC
TRBJ2-7 | TRBV6-5 | - | TRBD2 | CASSRSGESYEQYF | TGTGCCAGCAGTCGGAGCGGGGAGTCCTACGAGCAGTACTTC
TRBJ1-4 | TRBV18 | once | - | CASSPPGSAGEKLFF | TGTGCCAGCTCACCTCCCGGAAGTGCAGGAGAAAAACTGTTTTTT
TRBJ2-1 | TRBV6-5 | - | TRBD1 | CASSLGQGADNEQFF | TGTGCCAGCAGCCTCGGACAGGGGGCGGACAATGAGCAGTTCTTC
TRBJ2-3 | TRBV3-1/TRBV3-2 | - | - | CASSLDSSSTDTQYF | TGTGCCAGCAGCTTGGACTCTTCTAGCACAGATACGCAGTATTTT
TRBJ2-5 | TRBV28 | - | TRBD1 | CASSLTGGTKTQYF | TGTGCCAGCAGTTTAACAGGGGGCACTAAGACCCAGTACTTC
TRBJ2-3 | TRBV30 | - | - | CAWSPSRSDSYTDTQYF | TGTGCCTGGAGTCCATCCCGGAGCGACAGTTATACAGATACGCAGTATTTT
TRBJ1-5 | TRBV15 | - | - | CATSRESNSNQPQHF | TGTGCCACCAGCAGAGAGAGTAATAGCAATCAGCCCCAGCATTTT
TRBJ2-3 | TRBV9 | few | TRBD2 | CASSVSRGGTDTQYF | TGTGCCAGCAGCGTTTCTCGGGGGGGCACAGATACGCAGTATTTT
TRBJ1-6 | TRBV10-3 | - | TRBD1 | CAISEGTVDPRRPLHF | TGTGCCATCAGTGAAGGGACAGTGGACCCGCGGCGACCCCTCCACTTT
TRBJ1-3 | TRBV9 | - | TRBD1 | CASSVGGQGSSGNTIYF | TGTGCCAGCAGCGTAGGAGGACAGGGGAGCTCTGGAAACACCATATATTTT
TRBJ2-7 | TRBV28 | - | - | CASLAGDTRGEQYF | TGTGCCAGCTTGGCGGGGGACACTCGGGGCGAGCAGTACTTC
TRBJ2-7 | TRBV29-1 | - | TRBD1 | CSVATGGGQYF | TGCAGCGTGGCTACAGGGGGCGGGCAGTACTTC